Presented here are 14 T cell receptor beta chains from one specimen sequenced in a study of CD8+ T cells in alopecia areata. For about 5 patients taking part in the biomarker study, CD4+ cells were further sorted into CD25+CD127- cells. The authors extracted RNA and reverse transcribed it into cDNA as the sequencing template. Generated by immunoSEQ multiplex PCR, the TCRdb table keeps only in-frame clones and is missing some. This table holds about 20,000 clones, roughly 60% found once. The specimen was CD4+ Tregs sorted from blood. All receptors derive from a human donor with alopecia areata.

This chain's CDR3 is CASSLNRASYEQYF. Written as DNA, the CDR3 is TGTGCCAGCAGCCTCAACAGGGCCTCCTACGAGCAGTACTTC. V and J are TRBV4-2 and TRBJ2-7; TRBD1 is a possible D gene (6 bases). Germline CDR1 LGHNA, CDR2 YNFKEQ. Trimming took off 4 bases at V and 0 bases at J, with 10 bases between the two ends. The CDR3 covers 14 residues.

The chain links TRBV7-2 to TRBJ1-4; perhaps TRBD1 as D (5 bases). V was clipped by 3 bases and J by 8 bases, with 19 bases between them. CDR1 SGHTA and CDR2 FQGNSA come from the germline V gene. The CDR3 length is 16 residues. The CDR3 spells CASSLWGLSRGEKLFF. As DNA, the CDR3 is TGTGCCAGCAGCTTGTGGGGCCTTTCCCGGGGCGAAAAACTGTTTTTT.

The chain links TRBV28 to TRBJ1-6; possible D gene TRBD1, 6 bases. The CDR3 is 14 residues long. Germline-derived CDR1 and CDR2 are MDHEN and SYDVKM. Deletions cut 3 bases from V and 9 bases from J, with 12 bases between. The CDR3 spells CASSFARGASPLHF. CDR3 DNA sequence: TGTGCCAGCAGTTTTGCCAGGGGAGCTTCACCCCTCCACTTT.

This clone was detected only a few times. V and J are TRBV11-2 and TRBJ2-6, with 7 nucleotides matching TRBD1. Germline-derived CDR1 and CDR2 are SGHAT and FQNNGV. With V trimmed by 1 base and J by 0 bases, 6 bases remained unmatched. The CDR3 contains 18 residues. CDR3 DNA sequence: TGTGCCAGCAGCTTAGGGGGGACAGTTCACTCTGGGGCCAACGTCCTGACTTTC. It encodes CASSLGGTVHSGANVLTF.

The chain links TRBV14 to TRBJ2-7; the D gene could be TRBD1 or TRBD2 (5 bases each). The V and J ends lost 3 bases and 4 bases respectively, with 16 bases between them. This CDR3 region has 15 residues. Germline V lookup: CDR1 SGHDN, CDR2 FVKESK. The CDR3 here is CASSQTGTELYEQYF. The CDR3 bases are TGTGCCAGCAGCCAGACCGGGACGGAACTATACGAGCAGTACTTC.

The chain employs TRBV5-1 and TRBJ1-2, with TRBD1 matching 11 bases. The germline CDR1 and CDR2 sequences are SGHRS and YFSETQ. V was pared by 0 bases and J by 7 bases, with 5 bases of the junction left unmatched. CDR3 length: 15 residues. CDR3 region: CASSLGTGGWSGYTF. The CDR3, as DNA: TGCGCCAGCAGCTTGGGGACAGGGGGCTGGTCTGGCTACACCTTC.

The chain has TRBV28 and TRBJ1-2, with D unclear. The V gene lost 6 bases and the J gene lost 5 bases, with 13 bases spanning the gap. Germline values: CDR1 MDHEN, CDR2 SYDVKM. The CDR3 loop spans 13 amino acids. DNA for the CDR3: TGTGCCAGCAGCCCTGCCGACACGTATGGCTACACCTTC. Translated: CASSPADTYGYTF.

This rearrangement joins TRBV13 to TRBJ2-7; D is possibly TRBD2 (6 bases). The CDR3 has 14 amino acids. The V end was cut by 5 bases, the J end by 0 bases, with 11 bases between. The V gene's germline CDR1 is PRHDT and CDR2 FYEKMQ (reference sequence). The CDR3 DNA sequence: TGTGCCAGCAGCCAAGGGGACTCCTCCTACGAGCAGTACTTC. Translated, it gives CASSQGDSSYEQYF.

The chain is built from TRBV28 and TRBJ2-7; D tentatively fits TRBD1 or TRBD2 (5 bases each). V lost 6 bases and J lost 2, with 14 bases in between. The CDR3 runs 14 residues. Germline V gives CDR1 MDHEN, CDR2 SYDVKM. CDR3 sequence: CASRTEGLPYEQYF. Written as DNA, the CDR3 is TGTGCCAGCAGGACAGAGGGCTTGCCCTACGAGCAGTACTTC.

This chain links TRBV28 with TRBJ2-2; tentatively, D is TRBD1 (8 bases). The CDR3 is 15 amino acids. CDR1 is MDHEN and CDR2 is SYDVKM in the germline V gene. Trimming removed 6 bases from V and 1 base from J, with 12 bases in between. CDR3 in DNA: TGTGCCAGCAGCAGCGGGACAGGGAACACCGGGGAGCTGTTTTTT. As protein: CASSSGTGNTGELFF.

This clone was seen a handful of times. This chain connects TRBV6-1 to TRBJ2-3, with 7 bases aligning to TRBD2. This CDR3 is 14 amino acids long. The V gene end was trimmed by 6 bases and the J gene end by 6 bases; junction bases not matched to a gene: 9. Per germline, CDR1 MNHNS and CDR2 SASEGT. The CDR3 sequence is CASRTAGTGDTQYF. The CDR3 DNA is TGTGCCAGCAGGACAGCGGGAACTGGGGATACGCAGTATTTT.

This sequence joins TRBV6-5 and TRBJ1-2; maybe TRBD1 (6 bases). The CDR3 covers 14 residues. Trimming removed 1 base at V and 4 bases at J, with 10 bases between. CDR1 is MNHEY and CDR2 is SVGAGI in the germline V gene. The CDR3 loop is CASSYFETGYGYTF. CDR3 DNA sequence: TGTGCCAGCAGTTACTTCGAGACAGGCTATGGCTACACCTTC.

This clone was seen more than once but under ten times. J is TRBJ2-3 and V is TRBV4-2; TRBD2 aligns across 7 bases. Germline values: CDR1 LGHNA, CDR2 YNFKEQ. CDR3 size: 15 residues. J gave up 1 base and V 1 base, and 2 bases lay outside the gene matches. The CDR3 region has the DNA TGTGCCAGCAGCCAAGCTGCGGGGGGCACAGATACGCAGTATTTT. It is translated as CASSQAAGGTDTQYF.

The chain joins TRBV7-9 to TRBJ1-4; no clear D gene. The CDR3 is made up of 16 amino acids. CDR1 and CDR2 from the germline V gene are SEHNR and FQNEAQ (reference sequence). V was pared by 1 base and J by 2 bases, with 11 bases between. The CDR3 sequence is CASSLERVRTNEKLFF. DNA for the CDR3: TGTGCCAGCAGCTTAGAACGGGTCCGTACTAATGAAAAACTGTTTTTT.